These 19 T cell receptor beta chains originate from one sample sequenced in a study of graft-versus-host responses after intestinal transplantation. For these receptors, no antigen is known. The protocol was immunoSEQ multiplex PCR, while the TCRdb copy is restricted to in-frame clones and leaves out a portion. This table holds fewer than 55,000 clones, 85% to 95% found once. The source was unstimulated CD8+ T cells sorted from spleen or lymph node cells, collected before transplant. These receptors came from a human donor who was the organ donor for an intestinal transplant.

This chain joins TRBV30 and TRBJ2-3, with TRBD2 matching 8 bases. Germline assignment: CDR1 GTSNPN and CDR2 SVGIG (reference sequence). V lost 4 bases, J lost 2 bases, and 5 bases stayed unmatched. The CDR3 is 14 residues long. The CDR3 DNA reads as TGTGCCTGGATCCGTAGCGGGGCCACAGATACGCAGTATTTT. It yields the protein CAWIRSGATDTQYF.

CDR3 in amino acids: CASSSDRVVSTDTQYF. The CDR3 DNA follows: TGCGCCAGCAGCTCGGACAGGGTAGTGAGCACAGATACGCAGTATTTT. This rearrangement joins TRBV4-3 to TRBJ2-3; 8 bases fit TRBD1. The germline V gene has CDR1 LGHNA and CDR2 YSLEER. Germline trimming cut 5 bases from V and 0 bases from J; bases unmatched to any gene: 7. The CDR3 is 16 amino acids.

This chain uses TRBV19 with TRBJ2-7; no reliable D call. Germline V gene sequence: CDR1 LNHDA, CDR2 SQIVND (reference sequence). The ends were cut back, 5 bases at V and 0 bases at J, with 17 bases in the middle. The CDR3 is made up of 16 amino acids. The CDR3 DNA reads as TGTGCCAGTAGTCCATCGACGCGGCCGAGCTCCTACGAGCAGTACTTC. Encoded protein: CASSPSTRPSSYEQYF.

The chain links TRBV7-9 to TRBJ2-7; D is perhaps TRBD1 or TRBD2 (5 bases each). CDR3 size: 17 residues. Germline loops: CDR1 SEHNR, CDR2 FQNEAQ (reference sequence). Trimming cost V 1 base and J 5 bases, with 21 bases left between them. CDR3 loop: CASSLDLRAYGTHEQYF. CDR3 nucleotide sequence: TGTGCCAGCAGCTTAGACCTCCGGGCGTATGGGACCCACGAGCAGTACTTC.

This clone was seen a single time. The chain recombines TRBV30 with TRBJ1-2; D unresolved. The CDR3 sequence is 12 residues long. The V gene lost 8 bases and the J gene lost 5 bases, with 15 bases spanning the gap. Germline CDR1 GTSNPN, CDR2 SVGIG (reference sequence). CDR3 nucleotide sequence: TGTGCCCACACGGGCAGCGGATATGGCTACACCTTC. Its translation: CAHTGSGYGYTF.

The chain has TRBV5-6 and TRBJ2-3; 11 bases align to TRBD2. Germline values: CDR1 SGHDT, CDR2 YYEEEE. The CDR3 contains 15 residues. V lost 4 bases to trimming and J lost 1 base; unmatched junction nucleotides: 2. In nucleotides, the CDR3 is TGTGCCAGCAGCGTACTAGCGGGGGGCACAGATACGCAGTATTTT. This codes for CASSVLAGGTDTQYF.

V usage is TRBV5-4 and J usage is TRBJ2-3; 15 bases fit TRBD2. The J segment lost 0 bases and the V segment lost 4 bases, leaving 6 bases of the junction unmatched. Germline CDR1 SGHNT, CDR2 YYREEE (reference sequence). The CDR3 runs to 18 residues. The CDR3 sequence is CASSPGLAGGSSTDTQYF. CDR3 in DNA: TGTGCCAGCAGCCCGGGACTAGCGGGGGGATCCAGCACAGATACGCAGTATTTT.

Only a few counts were recorded for this clone. The rearrangement joins TRBV9 to TRBJ1-1; D is perhaps TRBD1 (5 bases). The germline V gene has CDR1 SGDLS and CDR2 YYNGEE. The CDR3 is 14 residues long. The V gene lost 2 bases and the J gene lost 4 bases, with 12 bases spanning the gap. The CDR3 loop is CASSVAGKATEAFF. In DNA form, the CDR3 reads TGTGCCAGCAGCGTCGCAGGGAAAGCCACTGAAGCTTTCTTT.

The genes are TRBV7-9 and TRBJ2-2; 7 bases map to TRBD1. V lost 1 base, J lost 1 base, and 0 bases stayed unmatched. This CDR3 is 15 amino acids long. Germline V gene data show CDR1 as SEHNR and CDR2 as FQNEAQ (reference sequence). CDR3 DNA sequence: TGTGCCAGCAGCTTAGGGGACAGGAACACCGGGGAGCTGTTTTTT. It encodes CASSLGDRNTGELFF. The variable domain in full, with the rest retrieved from reference TRBV7-9 and TRBJ2-2, is DTGVSQNPRHKITKRGQNVTFRCDPISEHNRLYWYRQTLGQGPEFLTYFQNEAQLEKSRLLSDRFSAERPKGSFSTLEIQRTEQGDSAMYLCASSLGDRNTGELFFGEGSRLTVL.

The chain combines TRBV7-2 with TRBJ2-2, with 12 bases matching TRBD2. V was pared by 3 bases and J by 0 bases, with 5 bases of the junction left unmatched. This CDR3 is built from 18 residues. From germline, CDR1 is SGHTA and CDR2 FQGNSA. CDR3 in amino acids: CASSFPTSGGANTGELFF. The CDR3 DNA reads TGTGCCAGCAGCTTCCCGACTAGCGGGGGCGCGAACACCGGGGAGCTGTTTTTT.

This chain links TRBV4-3 with TRBJ1-6; D call uncertain. Trimming removed 4 bases at V and 0 bases at J, with 13 bases between. Germline V gives CDR1 LGHNA, CDR2 YSLEER. This CDR3 has 17 residues. CDR3 nucleotides: TGCGCCAGCAGCCCGCAGACGTCCCCCTCCTATAATTCACCCCTCCACTTT. This sequence encodes CASSPQTSPSYNSPLHF.

V is TRBV7-6 and J is TRBJ2-7; a possible D gene is TRBD1 (5 bases). With 0 bases removed from V and 2 bases from J, the gap between germline ends came to 8 bases. CDR3 length equals 14 residues. Germline V lookup: CDR1 SGHVS, CDR2 FNYEAQ. The CDR3 region has the DNA TGTGCCAGCAGCTTAGCCTCAGGGACCTACGAGCAGTACTTC. The encoded protein is CASSLASGTYEQYF.

The chain carries TRBV6-5 and TRBJ2-7; the match to TRBD2 covers 8 bases. V lost 4 bases and J lost 2; bases outside the gene matches: 7. CDR3 length equals 15 residues. CDR1 is MNHEY and CDR2 is SVGAGI in the germline V gene. The CDR3: CASSLRGDTPYEQYF. The CDR3 DNA follows: TGTGCCAGCAGTTTGCGGGGGGATACCCCCTACGAGCAGTACTTC.

V is TRBV5-8 and J is TRBJ1-6, with D maybe TRBD1 (5 bases). The germline V gene has CDR1 SGHTS and CDR2 YDEGEE. This CDR3 is 13 amino acids long. V shed 3 bases and J shed 10 bases, with 11 bases lying between them. The CDR3 reads CASSWDGPSPLHF. The CDR3 DNA is TGTGCCAGCAGCTGGGACGGACCGTCACCCCTCCACTTT. The entire variable domain, with the rest obtained from reference TRBV5-8 and TRBJ1-6, is as follows: EAGVTQSPTHLIKTRGQQATLRCSPISGHTSVYWYQQALGLGLQFLLWYDEGEERNRGNFPPRFSGRQFPNYSSELNVNALELEDSALYLCASSWDGPSPLHFGNGTRLTVT.

The chain employs TRBV30 and TRBJ1-1; maybe TRBD1 (6 bases). V dropped 3 bases and J dropped 5 bases, with 16 bases sitting between them. This CDR3 has 14 residues. Per germline, CDR1 GTSNPN and CDR2 SVGIG (reference sequence). As DNA, the CDR3 is TGTGCCTGGAGCCCGGTAGGGGGGGAAACTGAAGCTTTCTTT. Its protein product is CAWSPVGGETEAFF.

This clone was detected only once. The rearrangement links TRBV4-1 to TRBJ1-5, with 10 bases identical to TRBD1. This CDR3 is built from 16 residues. CDR1 is MGHRA and CDR2 is YSYEKL in the germline V gene. V was pared by 2 bases and J by 2 bases, with 3 bases of the junction left unmatched. The CDR3 here is CASSQRQGAGNQPQHF. CDR3 bases: TGCGCCAGCAGCCAACGACAGGGGGCTGGCAATCAGCCCCAGCATTTT.

The rearrangement links TRBV28 to TRBJ1-5; no clear D. The CDR3 covers 16 residues. CDR1 MDHEN and CDR2 SYDVKM come from the germline V gene. Trimming removed 1 base from V and 0 bases from J, with 10 bases in between. The CDR3 loop is CASSLYSAYSNQPQHF. The CDR3 DNA reads TGTGCCAGCAGTTTATACTCGGCTTATAGCAATCAGCCCCAGCATTTT.

J is TRBJ1-4 and V is TRBV4-1; D is uncertain. Between the trimmed V and J ends, which lost 1 base and 8 bases, there was a span of 14 bases. CDR1 is MGHRA, CDR2 YSYEKL, per germline. This CDR3 has 15 amino acids. In nucleotides, the CDR3 is TGCGCCAGCAGCCAAGGGACGGCCTTTTTAGAAAAACTGTTTTTT. This encodes CASSQGTAFLEKLFF.

The gene calls are TRBV7-3 and TRBJ2-2, with TRBD2 as a possible D gene (5 bases). V lost 1 base, J lost 6 bases, and 15 bases lay in between. This CDR3 comprises 16 residues. CDR1 is SGHTA, CDR2 FQGTGA, per germline. For the CDR3, the DNA is TGTGCCAGCAGCTTAATGGGGTTTGAGGGTCCCGGGGAGCTGTTTTTT. Its translation: CASSLMGFEGPGELFF.